Listed here are 15 T cell receptor beta chains from one sample, sequenced in a study of PD-L1 blockade in urothelial cancer. The data were produced by immunoSEQ multiplex PCR, yet TCRdb's version contains in-frame clones alone and is incomplete. The sample has 40,000 to 55,000 clones, approximately 80% seen once. This specimen was PBMCs, taken around atezolizumab (anti-PD-L1) treatment. These receptors originate from a man aged 40-49 years with urothelial cancer.

This clone was picked up one time. This chain connects TRBV18 to TRBJ2-3; D perhaps matches TRBD1 (6 bases). The CDR3 contains 14 residues. From germline, CDR1 is KGHSH and CDR2 LQKENI. The ends were cut back, 4 bases at V and 0 bases at J, with 8 bases in the middle. This CDR3 reads CASSLRGSTDTQYF. The CDR3 region has the DNA TGTGCCAGCTCACTCAGGGGCAGCACAGATACGCAGTATTTT.

The CDR3 spells CASSAGTGGDYGYTF. DNA of the CDR3: TGTGCCAGCAGCGCCGGGACAGGGGGCGACTATGGCTACACCTTC. The J gene is TRBJ1-2, the V gene TRBV6-5; 12 bases are shared with TRBD1. Germline V gene lookup returns CDR1 MNHEY and CDR2 SVGAGI. The CDR3 sequence is 15 residues long. Trimming at V came to 6 bases and at J to 3 bases, leaving 5 bases not matched to a gene.

This rearrangement joins TRBV14 to TRBJ2-7; 7 bases align to TRBD2. From germline, CDR1 is SGHDN and CDR2 FVKESK. With 6 bases clipped from V and 2 bases from J, the junction kept 7 bases outside the gene matches. CDR3 length: 14 residues. CDR3 DNA: TGTGCCAGCAGGGATCCCGGGACTACCTACGAGCAGTACTTC. Its protein is CASRDPGTTYEQYF.

The chain employs TRBV6-5 and TRBJ2-7, with 7 bases lining up with TRBD2. CDR1 and CDR2 from the germline V gene are MNHEY and SVGAGI. V dropped 6 bases and J dropped 4; count of bases not matched to a gene: 6. The CDR3 has 13 residues. The chain's CDR3 is CASRRTSGYEQYF. In DNA, the CDR3 is TGTGCCAGCAGGAGGACTAGTGGTTACGAGCAGTACTTC.

The CDR3 loop is CASSLSDRNEQYF. CDR3 DNA sequence: TGTGCCAGCAGTTTATCAGACAGGAACGAGCAGTACTTC. The chain links TRBV28 to TRBJ2-7; possibly TRBD1 for D (6 bases). The CDR3 totals 13 residues. The germline V gene encodes CDR1 MDHEN and CDR2 SYDVKM. V lost 1 base, J lost 5 bases, and 9 bases lay in between.

The chain recombines TRBV15 with TRBJ2-6; possible D gene TRBD1, 6 bases. Germline V gene data show CDR1 as LNHNV and CDR2 as YYDKDF (reference sequence). The CDR3 is made up of 18 amino acids. With 0 bases removed from V and 1 base from J, the gap between germline ends came to 13 bases. This chain's CDR3 is CATSREQGFPSGANVLTF. CDR3 in DNA: TGTGCCACCAGCAGAGAACAGGGTTTCCCTTCTGGGGCCAACGTCCTGACTTTC.

The genes are TRBV9 and TRBJ1-5; the D gene is possibly TRBD1 (6 bases). Trimming removed 0 bases from V and 2 bases from J, with 12 bases in between. Germline V gene sequence: CDR1 SGDLS, CDR2 YYNGEE. CDR3 length: 16 residues. The chain's CDR3 is CASSVGQGGRNQPQHF. In DNA, the CDR3 is TGTGCCAGCAGCGTAGGCCAAGGGGGTCGCAATCAGCCCCAGCATTTT.

This clone has just a few counts. The chain has TRBV19 and TRBJ1-2, with D possibly being TRBD1 (6 bases). The CDR3 totals 14 residues. V was shortened by 6 bases and J by 0 bases, with 11 bases between the two germline ends. Germline lookup yields CDR1 LNHDA and CDR2 SQIVND (reference sequence). The CDR3 loop reads CASREDSSNYGYTF. The CDR3 DNA is TGTGCCAGTAGGGAGGACAGTTCTAACTATGGCTACACCTTC.

The chain couples TRBV29-1 to TRBJ2-5; D is perhaps TRBD1 (5 bases). This CDR3 spans 13 amino acids. V dropped 6 bases and J dropped 0 bases, with 11 bases sitting between them. Germline CDR1 reads SQVTM; CDR2 reads ANQGSEA. CDR3 coding DNA: TGCAGCGTCCCGCCGGACAACCAAGAGACCCAGTACTTC. It is translated as CSVPPDNQETQYF.

The V call is TRBV28, the J call TRBJ2-2; no clear D gene. This CDR3 comprises 17 residues. Trimming took 5 bases from V and 2 from J, leaving 18 bases between them. Germline assignment: CDR1 MDHEN and CDR2 SYDVKM. The CDR3 bases are TGTGCCAGCAGTATCTCGCCCCCCCACCTAAACACCGGGGAGCTGTTTTTT. It encodes CASSISPPHLNTGELFF.

J is TRBJ1-2 and V is TRBV27, with 8 positions matching TRBD1. The length of the CDR3 is 15 residues. Germline V lookup: CDR1 MNHEY, CDR2 SMNVEV (reference sequence). After removal of 5 bases from V and 6 bases from J, the junction contained 11 bases not matched to a gene. CDR3 nucleotide sequence: TGTGCCAGCAGTCAGAAAGCCGGGACAGGTCATGGCTACACCTTC. Amino acids: CASSQKAGTGHGYTF.

This clone was seen more than once but under ten times. The rearrangement joins TRBV28 to TRBJ1-5; D might be TRBD1 (5 bases). The ends were cut back, 5 bases at V and 2 bases at J, with 13 bases in the middle. Germline loops: CDR1 MDHEN, CDR2 SYDVKM. The CDR3 length is 15 residues. The CDR3 here is CASSPGLGGNQPQHF. CDR3 DNA sequence: TGTGCCAGCAGTCCGGGACTTGGGGGCAATCAGCCCCAGCATTTT.

V and J are TRBV28 and TRBJ2-7; TRBD2 might be the D (5 bases). The V and J ends lost 8 bases and 0 bases respectively, with 11 bases between them. CDR3 length equals 13 residues. CDR1 is MDHEN and CDR2 is SYDVKM in the germline V gene. The CDR3 loop reads CASLNGVSYEQYF. CDR3 coding DNA: TGTGCCAGCCTAAACGGGGTCTCCTACGAGCAGTACTTC. Together with reference TRBV28 and TRBJ2-7, the CDR3 gives the full variable domain: DVKVTQSSRYLVKRTGEKVFLECVQDMDHENMFWYRQDPGLGLRLIYFSYDVKMKEKGDIPEGYSVSREKKERFSLILESASTNQTSMYLCASLNGVSYEQYFGPGTRLTVT.

The V and J genes are TRBV27 and TRBJ2-1; D possibly corresponds to TRBD2 (6 bases). V shed 5 bases and J shed 7 bases, with 18 bases lying between them. Germline V gene lookup returns CDR1 MNHEY and CDR2 SMNVEV (reference sequence). The CDR3 contains 15 residues. For the CDR3, the DNA is TGTGCCAGCAGTAGGGGACTCCTGGATGAGAATGAGCAGTTCTTC. Protein: CASSRGLLDENEQFF.

The rearrangement uses TRBV9 and TRBJ2-4; 8 bases align to TRBD2. V gave up 3 bases and J gave up 6 bases; unmatched junction bases: 5. This CDR3 region has 14 residues. The germline V gene encodes CDR1 SGDLS and CDR2 YYNGEE. The CDR3 DNA reads as TGTGCCAGCAGCGGGGGACTAGTAGGAAACATTCAGTACTTC. It is translated as CASSGGLVGNIQYF.